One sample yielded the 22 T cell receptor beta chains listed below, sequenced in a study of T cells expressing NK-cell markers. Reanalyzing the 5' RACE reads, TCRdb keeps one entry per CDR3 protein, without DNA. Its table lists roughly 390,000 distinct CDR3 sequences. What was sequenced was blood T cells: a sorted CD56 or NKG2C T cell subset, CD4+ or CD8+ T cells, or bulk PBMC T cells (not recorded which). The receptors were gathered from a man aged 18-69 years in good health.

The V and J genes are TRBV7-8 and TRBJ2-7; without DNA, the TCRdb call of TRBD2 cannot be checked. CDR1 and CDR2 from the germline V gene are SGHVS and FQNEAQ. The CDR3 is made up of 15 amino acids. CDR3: CASSFITSGVTEQYF. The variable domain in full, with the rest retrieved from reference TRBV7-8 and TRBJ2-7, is GAGVSQSPRYKVAKRGQDVALRCDPISGHVSLFWYQQALGQGPEFLTYFQNEAQLDKSGLPSDRFFAERPEGSVSTLKIQRTQQEDSAVYLCASSFITSGVTEQYFGPGTRLTVT.

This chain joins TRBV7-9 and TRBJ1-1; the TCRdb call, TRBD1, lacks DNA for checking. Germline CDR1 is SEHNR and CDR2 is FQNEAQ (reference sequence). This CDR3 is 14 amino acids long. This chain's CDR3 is CASGTEGGYTEAFF. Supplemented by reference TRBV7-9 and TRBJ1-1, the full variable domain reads DTGVSQNPRHKITKRGQNVTFRCDPISEHNRLYWYRQTLGQGPEFLTYFQNEAQLEKSRLLSDRFSAERPKGSFSTLEIQRTEQGDSAMYLCASGTEGGYTEAFFGQGTRLTVV.

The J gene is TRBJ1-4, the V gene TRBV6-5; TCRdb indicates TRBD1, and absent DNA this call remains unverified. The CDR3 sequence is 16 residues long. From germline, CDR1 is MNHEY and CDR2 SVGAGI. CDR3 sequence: CASSSGRGQGNEKLFF.

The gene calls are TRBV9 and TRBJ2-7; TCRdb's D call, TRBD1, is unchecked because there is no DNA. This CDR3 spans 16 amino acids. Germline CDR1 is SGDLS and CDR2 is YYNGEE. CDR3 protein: CASSVGGTGVSYEQYF. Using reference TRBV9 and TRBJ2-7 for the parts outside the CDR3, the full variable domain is DSGVTQTPKHLITATGQRVTLRCSPRSGDLSVYWYQQSLDQGLQFLIQYYNGEERAKGNILERFSAQQFPDLHSELNLSSLELGDSALYFCASSVGGTGVSYEQYFGPGTRLTVT.

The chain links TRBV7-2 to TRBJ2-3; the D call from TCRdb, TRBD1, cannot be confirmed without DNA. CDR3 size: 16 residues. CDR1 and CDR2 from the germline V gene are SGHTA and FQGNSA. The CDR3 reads CASSWGGVRGTDTQYF.

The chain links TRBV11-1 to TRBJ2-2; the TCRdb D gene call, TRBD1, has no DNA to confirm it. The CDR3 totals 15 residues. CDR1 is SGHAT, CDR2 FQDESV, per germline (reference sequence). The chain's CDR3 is CASSDRDRATGELFF. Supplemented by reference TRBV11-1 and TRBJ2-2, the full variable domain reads EAEVAQSPRYKITEKSQAVAFWCDPISGHATLYWYRQILGQGPELLVQFQDESVVDDSQLPKDRFSAERLKGVDSTLKIQPAELGDSAMYLCASSDRDRATGELFFGEGSRLTVL.

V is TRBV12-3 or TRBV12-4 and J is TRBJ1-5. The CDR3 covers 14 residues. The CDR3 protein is CASSLGSQNQPQHF.

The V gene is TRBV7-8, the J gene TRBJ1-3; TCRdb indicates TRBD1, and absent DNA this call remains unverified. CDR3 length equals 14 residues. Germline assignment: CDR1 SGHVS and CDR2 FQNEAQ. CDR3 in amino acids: CASSNGQGGNTIYF.

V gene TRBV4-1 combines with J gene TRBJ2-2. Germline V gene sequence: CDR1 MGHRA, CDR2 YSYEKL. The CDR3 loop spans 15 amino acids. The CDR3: CASSHRQANTGELFF.

The CDR3 region is CASSEDRTNEKLFF. The rearrangement joins TRBV5-1 to TRBJ1-4; no DNA is available, so the TRBD1 call from TCRdb remains unchecked. The CDR3 sequence is 14 residues long. Germline V gene data show CDR1 as SGHRS and CDR2 as YFSETQ.

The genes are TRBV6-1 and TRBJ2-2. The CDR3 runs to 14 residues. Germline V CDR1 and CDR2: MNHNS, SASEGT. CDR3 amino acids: CASQTRSRTGELFF.

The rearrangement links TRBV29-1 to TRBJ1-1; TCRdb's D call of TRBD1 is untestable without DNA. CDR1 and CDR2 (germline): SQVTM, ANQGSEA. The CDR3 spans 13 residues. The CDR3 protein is CSVGAGGRTEAFF.

The CDR3 sequence is CASYEGRTGELFF. The chain carries TRBV28 and TRBJ2-2. Germline values: CDR1 MDHEN, CDR2 SYDVKM. This CDR3 region has 13 residues.

CDR3 amino acids: CSARKRDGDYEQYF. The chain couples TRBV20-1 to TRBJ2-7; TCRdb outputs TRBD1, but without DNA this stays unchecked. Germline V lookup: CDR1 DFQATT, CDR2 SNEGSKA (reference sequence). The length of the CDR3 is 14 residues.

This chain's CDR3 is CASSGQGGTDTQYF. The chain is built from TRBV18 and TRBJ2-3; the D gene TCRdb calls, TRBD1, cannot be checked with no DNA. This CDR3 is 14 amino acids long. The germline V gene encodes CDR1 KGHSH and CDR2 LQKENI.

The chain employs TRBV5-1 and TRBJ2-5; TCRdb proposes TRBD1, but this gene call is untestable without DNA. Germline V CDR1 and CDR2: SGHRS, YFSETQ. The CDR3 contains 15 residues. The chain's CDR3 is CASSVGGQGSETQYF.

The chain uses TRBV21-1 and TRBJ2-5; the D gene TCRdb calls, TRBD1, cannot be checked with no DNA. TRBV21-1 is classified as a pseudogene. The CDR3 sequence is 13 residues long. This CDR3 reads CASSPPRGETQYF.

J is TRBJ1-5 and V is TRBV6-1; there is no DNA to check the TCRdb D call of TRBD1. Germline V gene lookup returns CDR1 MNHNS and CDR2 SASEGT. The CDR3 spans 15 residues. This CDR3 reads CASRKQGLENQPQHF.

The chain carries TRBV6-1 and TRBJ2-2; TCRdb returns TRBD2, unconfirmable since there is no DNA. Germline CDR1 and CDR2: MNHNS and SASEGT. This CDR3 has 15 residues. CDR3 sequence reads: CASSRGLARTGELFF.

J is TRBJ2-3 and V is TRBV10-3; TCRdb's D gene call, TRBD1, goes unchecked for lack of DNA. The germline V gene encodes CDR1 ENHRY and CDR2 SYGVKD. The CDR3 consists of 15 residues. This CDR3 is CAIRKQGGSTDTQYF.

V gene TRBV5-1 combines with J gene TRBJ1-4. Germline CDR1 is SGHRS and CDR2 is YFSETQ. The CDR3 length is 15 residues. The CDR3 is CASSPAWPAVEKLFF.

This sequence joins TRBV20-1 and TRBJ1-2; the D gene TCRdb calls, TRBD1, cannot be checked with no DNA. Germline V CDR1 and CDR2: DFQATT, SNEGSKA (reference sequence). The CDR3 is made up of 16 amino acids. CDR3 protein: CSAMVSRTGWSGGYTF.